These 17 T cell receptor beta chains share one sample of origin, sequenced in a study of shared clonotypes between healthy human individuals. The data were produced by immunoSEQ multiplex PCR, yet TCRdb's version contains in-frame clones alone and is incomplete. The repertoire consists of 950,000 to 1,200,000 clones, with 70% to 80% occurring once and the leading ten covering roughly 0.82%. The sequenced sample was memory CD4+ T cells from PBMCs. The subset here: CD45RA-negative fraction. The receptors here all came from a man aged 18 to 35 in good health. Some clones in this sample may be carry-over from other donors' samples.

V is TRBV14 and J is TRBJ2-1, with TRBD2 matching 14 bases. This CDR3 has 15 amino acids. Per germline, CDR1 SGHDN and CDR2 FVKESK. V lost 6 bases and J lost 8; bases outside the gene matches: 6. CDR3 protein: CASRGTSGSRDEQFF. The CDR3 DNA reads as TGTGCCAGCAGGGGGACTAGCGGGAGTCGGGATGAGCAGTTCTTC.

CDR3 amino acids: CASSRDTGHYNSPLHF. CDR3 nucleotide sequence: TGCGCCAGCAGCAGGGATACAGGACACTATAATTCACCCCTCCACTTT. The rearrangement joins TRBV4-1 to TRBJ1-6, with TRBD1 as a possible D gene (5 bases). Trimming pared 5 bases from V and 3 bases from J, leaving 14 bases between. The V gene's germline CDR1 is MGHRA and CDR2 YSYEKL. There are 16 residues in the CDR3.

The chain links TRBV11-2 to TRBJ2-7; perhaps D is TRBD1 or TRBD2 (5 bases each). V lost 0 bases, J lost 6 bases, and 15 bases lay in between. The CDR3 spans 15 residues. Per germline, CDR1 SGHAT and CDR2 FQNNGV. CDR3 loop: CASSLEGRVAGEQYF. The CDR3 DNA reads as TGTGCCAGCAGCTTAGAGGGCAGGGTGGCGGGCGAGCAGTACTTC.

Written as DNA, the CDR3 is TGTGCCAGCAGTGCCTTCCTAGCGGGAGCGTACAATGAGCAGTTCTTC. Protein product: CASSAFLAGAYNEQFF. J is TRBJ2-1 and V is TRBV28; TRBD2 aligns across 10 bases. The CDR3 runs 16 residues. V lost 5 bases to trimming and J lost 4 bases; unmatched junction nucleotides: 8. Germline assignment: CDR1 MDHEN and CDR2 SYDVKM. The full variable domain, with the rest looked up from reference TRBV28 and TRBJ2-1, is DVKVTQSSRYLVKRTGEKVFLECVQDMDHENMFWYRQDPGLGLRLIYFSYDVKMKEKGDIPEGYSVSREKKERFSLILESASTNQTSMYLCASSAFLAGAYNEQFFGPGTRLTVL.

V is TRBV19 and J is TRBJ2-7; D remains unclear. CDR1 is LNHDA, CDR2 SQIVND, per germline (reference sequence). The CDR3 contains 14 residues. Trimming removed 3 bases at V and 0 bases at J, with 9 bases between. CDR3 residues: CASSMDLSSYEQYF. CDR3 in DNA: TGTGCCAGTAGTATGGATCTAAGCTCCTACGAGCAGTACTTC.

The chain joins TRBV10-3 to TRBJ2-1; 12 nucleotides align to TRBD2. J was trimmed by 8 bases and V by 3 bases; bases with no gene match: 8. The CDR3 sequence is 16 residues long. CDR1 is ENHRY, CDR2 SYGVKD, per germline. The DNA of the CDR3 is TGTGCCATCAGTGAAGTGACTAGCGGGAGTTGGGATGAGCAGTTCTTC. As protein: CAISEVTSGSWDEQFF.

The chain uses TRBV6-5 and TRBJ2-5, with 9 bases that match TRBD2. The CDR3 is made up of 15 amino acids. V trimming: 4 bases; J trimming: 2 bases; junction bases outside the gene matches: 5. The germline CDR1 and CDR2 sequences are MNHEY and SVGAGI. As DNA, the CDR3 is TGTGCCAGCAGTTCTTGGGGACTAGCACAAGAGACCCAGTACTTC. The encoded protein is CASSSWGLAQETQYF.

The CDR3 loop reads CASSLGGTPYGYTF. CDR3 DNA sequence: TGCGCCAGCAGCTTGGGCGGGACCCCCTATGGCTACACCTTC. The V and J genes are TRBV5-1 and TRBJ1-2, with TRBD1 as a possible D gene (5 bases). Germline-derived CDR1 and CDR2 are SGHRS and YFSETQ. The CDR3 has 14 amino acids. Trimming pared 0 bases from V and 4 bases from J, leaving 10 bases between.

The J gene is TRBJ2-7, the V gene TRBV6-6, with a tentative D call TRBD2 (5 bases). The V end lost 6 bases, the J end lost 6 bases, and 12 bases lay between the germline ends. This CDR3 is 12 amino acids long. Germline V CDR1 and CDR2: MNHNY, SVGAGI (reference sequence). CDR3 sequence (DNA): TGTGCCAGCAGGGACTGGAACGTCGAGCAGTACTTC. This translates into CASRDWNVEQYF.

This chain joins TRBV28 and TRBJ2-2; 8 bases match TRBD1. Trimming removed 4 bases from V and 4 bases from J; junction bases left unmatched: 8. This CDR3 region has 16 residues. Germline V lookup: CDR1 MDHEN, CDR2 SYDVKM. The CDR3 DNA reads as TGTGCCAGCAGTTCCGACAGGGGATGGGGCACCGGGGAGCTGTTTTTT. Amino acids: CASSSDRGWGTGELFF.

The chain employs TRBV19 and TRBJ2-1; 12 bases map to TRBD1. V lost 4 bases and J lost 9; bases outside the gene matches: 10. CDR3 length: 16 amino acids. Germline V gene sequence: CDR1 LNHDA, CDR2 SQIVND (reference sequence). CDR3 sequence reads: CASSTLPGQGAGEQFF. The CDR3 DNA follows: TGTGCCAGTAGTACACTACCGGGACAGGGGGCCGGTGAGCAGTTCTTC.

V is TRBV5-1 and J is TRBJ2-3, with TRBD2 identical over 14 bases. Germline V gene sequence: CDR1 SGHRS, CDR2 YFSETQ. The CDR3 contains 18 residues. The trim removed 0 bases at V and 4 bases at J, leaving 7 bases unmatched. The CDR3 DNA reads TGCGCCAGCAGCTTGGCGGGACTAGCGGGGGTCGGGGCAGATACGCAGTATTTT. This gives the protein CASSLAGLAGVGADTQYF.

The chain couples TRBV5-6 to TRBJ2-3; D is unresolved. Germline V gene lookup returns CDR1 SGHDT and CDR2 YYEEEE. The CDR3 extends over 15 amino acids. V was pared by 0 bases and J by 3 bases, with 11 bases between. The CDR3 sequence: CASSLDMAGTDTQYF. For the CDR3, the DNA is TGTGCCAGCAGCTTGGATATGGCAGGAACAGATACGCAGTATTTT.

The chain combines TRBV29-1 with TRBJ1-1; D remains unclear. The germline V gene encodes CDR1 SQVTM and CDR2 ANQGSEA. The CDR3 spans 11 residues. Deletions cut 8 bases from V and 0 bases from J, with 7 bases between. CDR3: CSSRLNTEAFF. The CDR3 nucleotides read TGCAGCTCTAGACTGAACACTGAAGCTTTCTTT.

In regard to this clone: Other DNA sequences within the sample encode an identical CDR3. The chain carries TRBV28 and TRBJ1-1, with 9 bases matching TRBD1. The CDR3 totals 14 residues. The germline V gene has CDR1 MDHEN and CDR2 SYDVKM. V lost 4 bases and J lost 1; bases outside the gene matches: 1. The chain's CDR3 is CASSSTGGNTEAFF. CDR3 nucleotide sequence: TGTGCCAGCAGTTCGACAGGGGGGAACACTGAAGCTTTCTTT.

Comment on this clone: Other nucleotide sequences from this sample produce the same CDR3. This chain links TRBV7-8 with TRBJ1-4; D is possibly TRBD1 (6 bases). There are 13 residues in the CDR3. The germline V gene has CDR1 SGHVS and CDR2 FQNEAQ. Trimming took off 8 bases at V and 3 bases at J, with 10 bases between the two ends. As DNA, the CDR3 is TGTGCCAGCCGAAGGGGGTCTAATGAAAAACTGTTTTTT. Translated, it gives CASRRGSNEKLFF. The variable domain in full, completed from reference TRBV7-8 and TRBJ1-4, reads GAGVSQSPRYKVAKRGQDVALRCDPISGHVSLFWYQQALGQGPEFLTYFQNEAQLDKSGLPSDRFFAERPEGSVSTLKIQRTQQEDSAVYLCASRRGSNEKLFFGSGTQLSVL.

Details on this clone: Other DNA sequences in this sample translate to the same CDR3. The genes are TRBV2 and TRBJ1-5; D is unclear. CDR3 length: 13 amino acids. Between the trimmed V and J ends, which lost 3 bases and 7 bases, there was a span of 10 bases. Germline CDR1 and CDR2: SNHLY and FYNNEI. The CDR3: CASSDNVGQPQHF. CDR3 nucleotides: TGTGCCAGCAGTGACAACGTAGGGCAGCCCCAGCATTTT.